The T cell receptor (beta chain) under discussion was sequenced for a study of cytomegalovirus exposure and HLA in healthy donors. As concerns this clone: What it binds is unknown.

Study-wide results and caveats: Testing in vitro showed a few CMV-associated chains specific for CMV antigens. Overall, roughly 170 TCR beta chains were annotated as cytomegalovirus-associated. The study carried out a later analysis of TCR beta sequences. It associated about 15,000 of them with specific HLA alleles at a false discovery rate of 0.05.

With 60 Vbeta and 13 Jbeta primers, the PCR was carried out. Assay: immunoSEQ multiplex PCR; the TCRdb copy retains only in-frame clones and omits some. Of about 98,000 clones listed, about four fifths are singletons. Donors counted as nominally healthy when sampled, yet unrecorded immune exposures were likely. The receptor was derived from a female donor in good health and CMV-seropositive. Sequencing was carried out using PBMCs.

CDR3 nucleotide sequence: TGTGCCTGGACGGGGACAGGGGAGAATCAGCCCCAGCATTTT. Its translation: CAWTGTGENQPQHF. This chain joins TRBV30 and TRBJ1-5, with 10 positions matching TRBD1. Unmatched junction bases numbered 4, after V lost 4 bases and J lost 4 bases. Germline V gene lookup returns CDR1 GTSNPN and CDR2 SVGIG (reference sequence). This CDR3 has 14 amino acids.